The 22 T cell receptor beta chains below all came from one sample that was sequenced in a study of cytomegalovirus exposure and HLA in healthy donors. With 60 Vbeta and 13 Jbeta primers, the PCR was carried out. Using immunoSEQ multiplex PCR, the repertoire was profiled, and TCRdb retains in-frame clones only, with some absent. The sample has about 150,000 clones, approximately 70% seen once. The material sequenced was PBMCs. The receptors were gathered from a woman in her late teens or twenties in good health and CMV-seronegative.

The rearrangement joins TRBV11-2 to TRBJ2-1; D perhaps matches TRBD1 (6 bases). V lost 4 bases and J 2 bases, leaving 12 bases between the germline ends. The CDR3 covers 15 residues. Germline V CDR1 and CDR2: SGHAT, FQNNGV. The CDR3 region is CASSSPGVTYNEQFF. The DNA of the CDR3 is TGTGCCAGCAGCTCGCCAGGGGTCACCTACAATGAGCAGTTCTTC. The whole variable domain, filled in from reference TRBV11-2 and TRBJ2-1, reads EAGVAQSPRYKIIEKRQSVAFWCNPISGHATLYWYQQILGQGPKLLIQFQNNGVVDDSQLPKDRFSAERLKGVDSTLKIQPAKLEDSAVYLCASSSPGVTYNEQFFGPGTRLTVL.

The chain is built from TRBV11-2 and TRBJ2-2, with a tentative D call TRBD2 (5 bases). The V gene's germline CDR1 is SGHAT and CDR2 FQNNGV. V lost 5 bases, J lost 1 base, and 8 bases lay in between. The CDR3 spans 14 residues. In nucleotides, the CDR3 is TGTGCCAGCAGCCCCGGACTGAACACCGGGGAGCTGTTTTTT. It codes for CASSPGLNTGELFF.

V usage is TRBV5-5 and J usage is TRBJ1-2; possibly TRBD1 for D (5 bases). V was pared by 2 bases and J by 7 bases, with 9 bases between. This CDR3 region has 12 residues. Germline CDR1 SGHKS, CDR2 YYEKEE (reference sequence). The CDR3 DNA reads as TGTGCCAGCAGCTTCCAGGGCCTTGGCTACACCTTC. Protein product: CASSFQGLGYTF.

The chain joins TRBV18 to TRBJ1-1, with D tentatively TRBD1 (5 bases). The CDR3 covers 15 residues. The ends were cut back, 6 bases at V and 5 bases at J, with 19 bases in the middle. CDR1 is KGHSH, CDR2 LQKENI, per germline. The CDR3 coding sequence is TGTGCCAGCTCGTTCAGCCAGGGAGGGAAGACTGAAGCTTTCTTT. Translation gives CASSFSQGGKTEAFF.

The genes are TRBV6-5 and TRBJ1-1; tentative D call: TRBD1 (6 bases). The V gene's germline CDR1 is MNHEY and CDR2 SVGAGI. Trimming took 0 bases from V and 1 from J, leaving 12 bases between them. This CDR3 comprises 16 residues. CDR3 region: CASSYSRDTRNTEAFF. CDR3 sequence (DNA): TGTGCCAGCAGTTACTCTAGGGACACTCGGAACACTGAAGCTTTCTTT.

This clone was counted once. The CDR3 bases are TGTGCCAGCAGCCACCAGGGCCTCGGCAATTCACCCCTCCACTTT. Translation: CASSHQGLGNSPLHF. V gene TRBV28 combines with J gene TRBJ1-6; D might be TRBD1 (5 bases). V was shortened by 6 bases and J by 7 bases, with 16 bases between the two germline ends. The CDR3 is made up of 15 amino acids. Germline V CDR1 and CDR2: MDHEN, SYDVKM.

This clone was seen only once. J is TRBJ2-1 and V is TRBV11-3; 13 nucleotides align to TRBD2. J gave up 8 bases and V 0 bases, and 10 bases lay outside the gene matches. Germline CDR1 is SGHNT and CDR2 is YENEEA. The length of the CDR3 is 18 residues. The CDR3 here is CASSLELAGGRSLHEQFF. Written as DNA, the CDR3 is TGTGCCAGCAGCTTAGAACTAGCGGGAGGGCGAAGTCTCCATGAGCAGTTCTTC.

The genes are TRBV9 and TRBJ2-1, with 10 bases identical to TRBD2. This CDR3 spans 16 amino acids. Losses at the gene ends were 0 bases for V and 7 bases for J; bases not matched to a gene: 7. Germline V gene data show CDR1 as SGDLS and CDR2 as YYNGEE. The CDR3 DNA sequence: TGTGCCAGCAGCGTAGTAAGCGGGGGGGCCAGGAATGAGCAGTTCTTC. This translates into CASSVVSGGARNEQFF.

CDR3 bases: TGTGCCAGCGAACCCGGCCAGGGTAGGCCGCCTAACTATGGCTACACCTTC. The encoded protein is CASEPGQGRPPNYGYTF. The V call is TRBV7-9, the J call TRBJ1-2; tentatively, D is TRBD1 (5 bases). The CDR3 totals 17 residues. Germline CDR1 SEHNR, CDR2 FQNEAQ (reference sequence). V was trimmed by 8 bases and J by 0 bases, leaving 22 bases between them. Full variable domain (rest looked up from reference TRBV7-9 and TRBJ1-2): DTGVSQNPRHKITKRGQNVTFRCDPISEHNRLYWYRQTLGQGPEFLTYFQNEAQLEKSRLLSDRFSAERPKGSFSTLEIQRTEQGDSAMYLCASEPGQGRPPNYGYTFGSGTRLTVV.

The chain joins TRBV10-3 to TRBJ1-3; maybe TRBD1 (5 bases). The CDR3 loop spans 14 amino acids. From germline, CDR1 is ENHRY and CDR2 SYGVKD. Deletions cut 2 bases from V and 2 bases from J, with 7 bases between. The CDR3 loop is CAISEGGAGNTIYF. CDR3 nucleotides: TGTGCCATCAGTGAGGGAGGGGCTGGAAACACCATATATTTT.

The genes are TRBV27 and TRBJ1-5; 10 nucleotides line up with TRBD1. Germline CDR1 and CDR2: MNHEY and SMNVEV (reference sequence). The V segment lost 7 bases and the J segment 5 bases; nucleotides outside the gene matches: 2. There are 13 residues in the CDR3. This CDR3 is CASIGQGDQPQHF. The CDR3 nucleotides read TGTGCCAGCATAGGACAGGGGGATCAGCCCCAGCATTTT.

As concerns this clone: Other DNA sequences in this sample translate to the same CDR3. The chain recombines TRBV4-1 with TRBJ1-5, with D possibly TRBD1 on 6 matching bases. There are 14 residues in the CDR3. Trimming pared 0 bases from V and 6 bases from J, leaving 9 bases between. In germline, CDR1 is MGHRA, CDR2 YSYEKL. For the CDR3, the DNA is TGCGCCAGCAGCCAAGATCAGGGGACTCAGCCCCAGCATTTT. It encodes CASSQDQGTQPQHF.

The CDR3 spells CASSPGKNTQYF. The DNA of the CDR3 is TGCGCCAGCAGCCCTGGCAAGAATACGCAGTATTTT. This chain links TRBV4-3 with TRBJ2-3; unclear D gene. Germline CDR1 is LGHNA and CDR2 is YSLEER. With 4 bases removed from V and 7 bases from J, the gap between germline ends came to 9 bases. This CDR3 has 12 amino acids.

The rearrangement links TRBV7-8 to TRBJ2-1, with TRBD2 identical over 11 bases. With 6 bases clipped from V and 4 bases from J, the junction kept 5 bases outside the gene matches. The germline CDR1 and CDR2 sequences are SGHVS and FQNEAQ. This CDR3 is built from 15 residues. CDR3: CASRRLAGLYNEQFF. In nucleotides, the CDR3 is TGTGCCAGCAGGCGACTAGCGGGGTTGTACAATGAGCAGTTCTTC.

This chain connects TRBV6-6 to TRBJ2-3; 11 bases agree with TRBD1. CDR3 size: 14 residues. The V and J ends lost 6 bases and 4 bases, in that order; junction bases with no gene match: 3. Germline V gene sequence: CDR1 MNHNY, CDR2 SVGAGI (reference sequence). This CDR3 reads CASSRTGGSDTQYF. The CDR3 region has the DNA TGTGCCAGCAGCCGGACAGGGGGCTCAGATACGCAGTATTTT.

Notes on this clone: A read error may produce the germline difference seen at one junction end. The V and J genes are TRBV7-3 and TRBJ2-4, with a weak D call TRBD1 (6 bases). CDR3 length: 13 residues. Germline-derived CDR1 and CDR2 are SGHTA and FQGTGA. CDR3 sequence (DNA): TGTGCCAGCAGCTTAAAAGGGACAAACAGTCAGTACTTC. It translates to CASSLKGTNSQYF.

The rearrangement uses TRBV9 and TRBJ2-5; 9 bases fit TRBD1. CDR1 SGDLS and CDR2 YYNGEE come from the germline V gene. Germline trimming cut 3 bases from V and 4 bases from J; bases unmatched to any gene: 10. This CDR3 region has 16 residues. The CDR3 nucleotides are TGTGCCAGCAGCGCCGCCGGGACAGGGACTGGAGAGACCCAGTACTTC. Residues: CASSAAGTGTGETQYF.

The chain recombines TRBV11-2 with TRBJ2-1, with 10 bases lining up with TRBD2. CDR1 is SGHAT, CDR2 FQNNGV, per germline. There are 15 residues in the CDR3. V lost 3 bases to trimming and J lost 9 bases; unmatched junction nucleotides: 8. The CDR3 reads CASSFLAGDVGEQFF. The CDR3 DNA follows: TGTGCCAGCAGCTTCCTAGCGGGAGATGTTGGTGAGCAGTTCTTC.

The chain links TRBV6-5 to TRBJ2-5; weak D call: TRBD2 (6 bases). The CDR3 contains 14 residues. Trimming shortened V by 2 bases and J by 5 bases, and 12 bases separated the two germline ends. CDR1 and CDR2 from the germline V gene are MNHEY and SVGAGI. The CDR3, as DNA: TGTGCCAGCAGTTACCGCGCTCGGGGGGAGACCCAGTACTTC. This encodes CASSYRARGETQYF.

The rearrangement uses TRBV29-1 and TRBJ2-5; 12 bases line up with TRBD2. Judging by the DNA end, TRBJ2-7 fits better; the J call may be wrong. This CDR3 comprises 13 residues. Germline CDR1 SQVTM, CDR2 ANQGSEA. CDR3 in DNA: TGCAGCGTTGGGACTAGCGGGACCTACGAGCAGTACTTC. Translated: CSVGTSGTYEQYF.

The chain employs TRBV14 and TRBJ2-7, with 7 positions matching TRBD1. Looked up from germline, CDR1 is SGHDN and CDR2 is FVKESK. The CDR3 is 15 residues long. Trimming took 1 base from V and 4 from J; bases not matched to a gene: 7. The chain's CDR3 is CASSQGDRNGYEQYV. DNA for the CDR3: TGTGCCAGCAGCCAAGGGGACAGAAACGGGTACGAGCAGTACGTC.

The chain has TRBV29-1 and TRBJ2-3, with 7 bases matching TRBD1. The germline CDR1 and CDR2 sequences are SQVTM and ANQGSEA. This CDR3 is built from 13 residues. The J segment lost 2 bases and the V segment lost 6 bases, leaving 5 bases of the junction unmatched. The CDR3 nucleotides read TGCAGCGTGGACAGGACCTTCACAGATACGCAGTATTTT. It codes for CSVDRTFTDTQYF.